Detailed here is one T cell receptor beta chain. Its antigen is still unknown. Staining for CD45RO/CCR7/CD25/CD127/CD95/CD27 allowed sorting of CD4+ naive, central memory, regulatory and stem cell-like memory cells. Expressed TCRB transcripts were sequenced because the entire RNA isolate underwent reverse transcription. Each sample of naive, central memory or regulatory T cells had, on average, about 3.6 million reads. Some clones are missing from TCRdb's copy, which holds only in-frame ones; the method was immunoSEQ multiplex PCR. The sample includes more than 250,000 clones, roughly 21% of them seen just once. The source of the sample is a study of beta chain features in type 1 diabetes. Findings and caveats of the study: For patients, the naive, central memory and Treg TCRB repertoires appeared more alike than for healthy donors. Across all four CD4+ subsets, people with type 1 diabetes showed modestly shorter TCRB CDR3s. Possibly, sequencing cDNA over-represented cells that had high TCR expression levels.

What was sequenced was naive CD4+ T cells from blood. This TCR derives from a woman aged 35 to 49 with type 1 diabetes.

The CDR3 is CSVGGTEIYGYTF. In DNA, the CDR3 is TGCAGCGTTGGTGGGACAGAGATCTATGGCTACACCTTC. V usage is TRBV29-1 and J usage is TRBJ1-2, with TRBD1 matching over 7 bases. Germline values: CDR1 SQVTM, CDR2 ANQGSEA. Germline trimming cut 4 bases from V and 4 bases from J; bases unmatched to any gene: 6. The CDR3 has 13 residues.